This T cell receptor (beta chain) was captured in a study of vaccination effects on CD4 cells after COVID-19. Looking at the study overall: Cultures used 2 million to 2.5 million PBMC per well, approximately 10 IU/ml IL-2 and around 9.7 ug/ml peptides.

TCRdb's table, derived via immunoSEQ multiplex PCR, lists solely in-frame clones and lacks some. The sample carries roughly 56,000 clones, about three quarters recorded once. Regarding this clone: Antigen specificity is unknown.

Culture lasted 10 days before CD4+ T cell isolation. CDR3 size: 16 residues. V was cut by 1 base and J by 4 bases, with 16 bases left in between. Germline CDR1 SGHDT, CDR2 YYEEEE. The rearrangement uses TRBV5-6 and TRBJ2-3; D unresolved. This specimen was CD4+ T cells from PBMCs cultured without peptide, taken before COVID-19 vaccination. The clonotype originates from a human donor who received a COVID-19 vaccine. The CDR3 DNA reads TGTGCCAGCAGCTTGCTGGGGTCCGTTGCAGCAGATACGCAGTATTTT. Translation gives CASSLLGSVAADTQYF.